This TCR beta chain came from a study of long-term antiretroviral therapy in people with HIV. The authors ran the immunoSEQ assay, v3.0, at survey level. Profiling relied on immunoSEQ multiplex PCR, and the TCRdb table lists in-frame clones only, not all of them. Of more than 25,000 clones listed, about 90% were seen once; the top ten hold roughly 1%. V lost 3 bases to trimming and J lost 3 bases; unmatched junction nucleotides: 8. CDR3 length equals 16 residues. Germline values: CDR1 LGHNA, CDR2 YSLEER. This clone was seen only once. The receptor was derived from a man between 45 and 60 years old with HIV. The rearrangement links TRBV4-3 to TRBJ2-1, with 7 nucleotides matching TRBD2. The starting material was unsorted PBMCs, obtained 2 years after starting antiretroviral therapy. In DNA form, the CDR3 reads TGCGCCAGCAGCCAGGCCCTAGCGGCTTACTACAATGAGCAGTTCTTC. As protein: CASSQALAAYYNEQFF.